The 20 T cell receptor beta chains given below trace back to one sample, sequenced in a study of T cell responses to AZD1222 COVID-19 vaccine. Sequencing used immunoSEQ multiplex PCR; TCRdb keeps in-frame clones, though not all of them. This sample yields about 140,000 clones, of which around 90% are seen a single time; more than 5% belongs to the top ten. Here the sequenced sample was peripheral blood, taken on day 0 of AZD1222 vaccination. These receptors all come from an adult in good health.

Here the CDR3 DNA reads TGTGCCAGCAGACCTGGGGGGGAGGACACTGAAGCTTTCTTT. Its translation is CASRPGGEDTEAFF. This chain joins TRBV13 and TRBJ1-1; possibly TRBD1 for D (5 bases). The CDR3 totals 14 residues. The germline CDR1 and CDR2 sequences are PRHDT and FYEKMQ (reference sequence). Trimming shortened V by 6 bases and J by 3 bases, and 14 bases separated the two germline ends.

This clone was counted between two and nine times. The J gene is TRBJ2-7, the V gene TRBV28; D may match TRBD1 or TRBD2 (5 bases each). In germline, CDR1 is MDHEN, CDR2 SYDVKM. Trimming cost V 10 bases and J 3 bases, with 16 bases left between them. This CDR3 is built from 13 residues. CDR3 nucleotide sequence: TGTGCCACCAGCCCCCTGGGGGACTACGAGCAGTACTTC. Encoded protein: CATSPLGDYEQYF.

The rearrangement joins TRBV29-1 to TRBJ1-1; D gene unclear. The V end lost 4 bases, the J end lost 0 bases, and 9 bases lay between the germline ends. The germline V gene has CDR1 SQVTM and CDR2 ANQGSEA. The CDR3 covers 13 residues. CDR3 DNA: TGCAGCGTTGTCGAGATCATGAACACTGAAGCTTTCTTT. Translated, it gives CSVVEIMNTEAFF.

The rearrangement uses TRBV10-3 and TRBJ1-1, with a weak D call TRBD1 (5 bases). This CDR3 spans 15 amino acids. Germline V gives CDR1 ENHRY, CDR2 SYGVKD. Trimming cost V 6 bases and J 7 bases, with 21 bases left between them. CDR3 in amino acids: CAISAGPDTGFEAFF. The CDR3 region has the DNA TGTGCCATCAGCGCCGGGCCGGACACCGGCTTTGAAGCTTTCTTT.

The chain has TRBV9 and TRBJ2-1; 7 nucleotides align to TRBD2. Germline V lookup: CDR1 SGDLS, CDR2 YYNGEE. V shed 0 bases, J shed 9 bases, and the junction held 3 bases outside the gene matches. CDR3 length: 13 residues. DNA for the CDR3: TGTGCCAGCAGCGTAGTGGCTAGCGGTGAGCAGTTCTTC. This sequence encodes CASSVVASGEQFF.

The rearrangement links TRBV29-1 to TRBJ2-7; 11 nucleotides agree with TRBD1. V was clipped by 6 bases and J by 3 bases; unmatched bases: 7. The CDR3 has 14 amino acids. Germline lookup yields CDR1 SQVTM and CDR2 ANQGSEA. CDR3 nucleotide sequence: TGCAGCGTCTCTTCCGGGACAGGGGGCTACGAGCAGTACTTC. It is translated as CSVSSGTGGYEQYF.

V is TRBV9 and J is TRBJ2-7; unclear D gene. CDR3 length: 16 amino acids. V lost 0 bases, J lost 1 base, and 14 bases lay in between. Germline CDR1 and CDR2: SGDLS and YYNGEE. The CDR3 DNA follows: TGTGCCAGCAGCGTAGCTGCTGGGGTAGGGTCCTACGAGCAGTACTTC. Translating it yields CASSVAAGVGSYEQYF.

The chain uses TRBV18 and TRBJ1-1, with a tentative D call TRBD1 (6 bases). The CDR3 runs 11 residues. Per the germline V gene, CDR1 is KGHSH and CDR2 is LQKENI. Trimming removed 2 bases at V and 8 bases at J, with 6 bases between. The CDR3 coding sequence is TGTGCCAGCTCACCAAGGGGGGAAGCTTTCTTT. This codes for CASSPRGEAFF.

The chain carries TRBV19 and TRBJ2-7, with a possible D match to TRBD1 (5 bases). The CDR3 consists of 12 residues. Per germline, CDR1 LNHDA and CDR2 SQIVND (reference sequence). Between the trimmed V and J ends, which lost 5 bases and 4 bases, there was a span of 9 bases. CDR3 bases: TGTGCCAGTAGTGCCGACAGTTACGAGCAGTACTTC. Its protein product is CASSADSYEQYF.

The chain joins TRBV28 to TRBJ1-4; 7 bases agree with TRBD1. This CDR3 is built from 14 residues. Germline CDR1 is MDHEN and CDR2 is SYDVKM. With 4 bases clipped from V and 11 bases from J, the junction kept 10 bases outside the gene matches. DNA of the CDR3: TGTGCCAGCAGTTCGGTTCTACAGGGGATTAAACTGTTTTTT. This codes for CASSSVLQGIKLFF.

The table lists this clone with a count of one. The chain joins TRBV11-2 to TRBJ2-7; 7 bases match TRBD1. CDR1 and CDR2 (germline): SGHAT, FQNNGV. The CDR3 length is 15 residues. V lost 5 bases to trimming and J lost 3 bases; unmatched junction nucleotides: 10. The DNA of the CDR3 is TGTGCCAGCAGCGAAGTCAGGGGGTACTTCTACGAGCAGTACTTC. This translates into CASSEVRGYFYEQYF.

V and J are TRBV7-2 and TRBJ1-5, with D possibly matching TRBD1 (6 bases). Trimming left V 0 bases short and J 7 bases short, with 13 bases between. CDR1 is SGHTA and CDR2 is FQGNSA in the germline V gene. CDR3 length: 15 residues. CDR3 bases: TGTGCCAGCAGCTTAGCCCCAGGGGCGTTGCAGCCCCAGCATTTT. Protein product: CASSLAPGALQPQHF. The variable domain in full, with the rest retrieved from reference TRBV7-2 and TRBJ1-5, is GAGVSQSPSNKVTEKGKDVELRCDPISGHTALYWYRQSLGQGLEFLIYFQGNSAPDKSGLPSDRFSAERTGGSVSTLTIQRTQQEDSAVYLCASSLAPGALQPQHFGDGTRLSIL.

The genes are TRBV6-5 and TRBJ1-5; maybe TRBD1 (6 bases). This CDR3 contains 15 residues. Per the germline V gene, CDR1 is MNHEY and CDR2 is SVGAGI. Trimming cost V 5 bases and J 4 bases, with 15 bases left between them. The CDR3 spells CASSRGGLGNQPQHF. The CDR3 DNA is TGTGCCAGCAGTAGGGGGGGCCTGGGAAATCAGCCCCAGCATTTT.

J is TRBJ2-5 and V is TRBV28, with D perhaps matching TRBD1 (5 bases). This CDR3 is 14 amino acids long. Looked up from germline, CDR1 is MDHEN and CDR2 is SYDVKM. Trimming removed 4 bases from V and 3 bases from J, with 12 bases in between. CDR3: CASSSEQVEETQYF. CDR3 in DNA: TGTGCCAGCAGTTCCGAACAGGTTGAAGAGACCCAGTACTTC.

The chain employs TRBV6-5 and TRBJ1-1; 7 bases agree with TRBD1. The V and J ends lost 6 bases and 3 bases, in that order; junction bases with no gene match: 7. The CDR3 runs 14 residues. CDR1 and CDR2 from the germline V gene are MNHEY and SVGAGI. CDR3 region: CASSPVGGYTEAFF. Written as DNA, the CDR3 is TGTGCCAGCAGCCCGGTAGGGGGCTACACTGAAGCTTTCTTT.

The rearrangement joins TRBV6-1 to TRBJ1-4; maybe TRBD1 (6 bases). The V gene lost 1 base and the J gene lost 8 bases, with 11 bases spanning the gap. CDR1 is MNHNS, CDR2 SASEGT, per germline. The CDR3 is 14 residues long. CDR3 nucleotide sequence: TGTGCCAGCAGTGAAGGGACAGCGGGGGAAAAACTGTTTTTT. It specifies CASSEGTAGEKLFF.

The chain links TRBV13 to TRBJ2-3, with D hard to call. Per the germline V gene, CDR1 is PRHDT and CDR2 is FYEKMQ (reference sequence). V gave up 1 base and J gave up 4 bases, with 3 bases separating them. CDR3 size: 12 residues. The CDR3 protein is CASSLVADTQYF. The CDR3 DNA sequence: TGTGCCAGCAGCTTAGTAGCAGATACGCAGTATTTT.

The V and J genes are TRBV9 and TRBJ1-6; D is uncertain. The ends were cut back, 5 bases at V and 3 bases at J, with 9 bases in the middle. The germline V gene encodes CDR1 SGDLS and CDR2 YYNGEE. CDR3 size: 14 residues. CDR3 DNA sequence: TGTGCCAGCAGTAAGGAGCACTATAATTCACCCCTCCACTTT. Translating it yields CASSKEHYNSPLHF.

V is TRBV11-2 and J is TRBJ1-1; D remains unclear. Germline V lookup: CDR1 SGHAT, CDR2 FQNNGV. The CDR3 runs to 12 residues. Between the trimmed V and J ends, which lost 3 bases and 6 bases, there was a span of 8 bases. CDR3 residues: CASSLTGPEAFF. CDR3 nucleotides: TGTGCCAGCAGCTTGACTGGACCTGAAGCTTTCTTT.

The CDR3 region is CASSLFPAVSSYEQYF. In DNA form, the CDR3 reads TGTGCCAGCAGTTTATTCCCGGCGGTAAGCTCCTACGAGCAGTACTTC. This chain connects TRBV28 to TRBJ2-7; D call uncertain. CDR1 MDHEN and CDR2 SYDVKM come from the germline V gene. V lost 1 base and J lost 0, with 13 bases in between. This CDR3 spans 16 amino acids.